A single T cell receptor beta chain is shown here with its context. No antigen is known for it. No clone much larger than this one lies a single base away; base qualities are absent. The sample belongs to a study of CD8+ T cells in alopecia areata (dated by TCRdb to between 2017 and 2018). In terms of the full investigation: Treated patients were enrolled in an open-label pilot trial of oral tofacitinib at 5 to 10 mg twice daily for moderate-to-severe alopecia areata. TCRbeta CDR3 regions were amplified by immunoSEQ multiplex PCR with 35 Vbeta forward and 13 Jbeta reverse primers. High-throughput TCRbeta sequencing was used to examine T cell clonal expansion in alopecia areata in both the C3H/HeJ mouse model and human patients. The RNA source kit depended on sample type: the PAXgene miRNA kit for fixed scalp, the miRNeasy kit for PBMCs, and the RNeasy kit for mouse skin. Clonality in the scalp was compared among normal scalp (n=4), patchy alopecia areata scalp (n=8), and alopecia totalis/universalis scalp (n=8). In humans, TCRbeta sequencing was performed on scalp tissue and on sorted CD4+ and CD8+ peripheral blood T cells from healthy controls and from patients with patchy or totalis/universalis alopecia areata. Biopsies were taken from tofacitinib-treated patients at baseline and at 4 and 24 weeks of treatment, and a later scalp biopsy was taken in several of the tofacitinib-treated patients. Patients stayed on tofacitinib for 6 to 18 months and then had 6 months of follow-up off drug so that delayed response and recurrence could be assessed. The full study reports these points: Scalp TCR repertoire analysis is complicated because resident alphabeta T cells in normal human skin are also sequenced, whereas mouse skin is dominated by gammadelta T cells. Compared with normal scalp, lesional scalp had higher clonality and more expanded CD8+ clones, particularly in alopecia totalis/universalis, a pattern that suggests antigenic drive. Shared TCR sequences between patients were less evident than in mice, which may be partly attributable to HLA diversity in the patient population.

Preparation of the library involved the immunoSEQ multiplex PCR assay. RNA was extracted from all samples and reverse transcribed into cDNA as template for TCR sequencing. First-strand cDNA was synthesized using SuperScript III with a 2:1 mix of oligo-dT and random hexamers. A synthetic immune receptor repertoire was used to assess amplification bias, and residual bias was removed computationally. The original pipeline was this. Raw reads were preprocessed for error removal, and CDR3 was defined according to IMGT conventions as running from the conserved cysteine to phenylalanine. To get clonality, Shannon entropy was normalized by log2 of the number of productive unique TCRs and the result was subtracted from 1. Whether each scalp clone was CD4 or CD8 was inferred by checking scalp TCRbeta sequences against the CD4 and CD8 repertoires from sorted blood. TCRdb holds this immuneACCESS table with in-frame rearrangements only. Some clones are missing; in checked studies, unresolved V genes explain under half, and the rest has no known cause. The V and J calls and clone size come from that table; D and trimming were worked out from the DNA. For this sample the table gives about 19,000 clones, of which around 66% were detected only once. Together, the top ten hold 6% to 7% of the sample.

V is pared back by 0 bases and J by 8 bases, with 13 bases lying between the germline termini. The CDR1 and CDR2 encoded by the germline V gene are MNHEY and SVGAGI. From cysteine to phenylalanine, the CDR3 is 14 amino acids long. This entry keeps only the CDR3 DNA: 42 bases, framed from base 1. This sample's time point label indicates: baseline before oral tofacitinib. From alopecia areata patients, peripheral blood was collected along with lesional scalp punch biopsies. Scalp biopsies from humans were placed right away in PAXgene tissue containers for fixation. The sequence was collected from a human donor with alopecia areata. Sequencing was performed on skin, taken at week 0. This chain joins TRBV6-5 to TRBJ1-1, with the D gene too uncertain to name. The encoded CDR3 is CASSYSRPGEEAFF. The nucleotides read TGTGCCAGCAGTTACTCGAGACCGGGAGAAGAAGCTTTCTTT.